This T cell receptor beta chain came from a study of T-cell memory formation after mild COVID-19. Study information: Among the donors, TCR clusters were largely specific to each donor. Study-wide results and limits: SARS-CoV-2 specificity was not confirmed for second-wave clones peaking on day 37.

Employing constant-segment primers, 5'RACE generated TCR alpha and TCR beta cDNA libraries bearing sample barcodes and UMIs. MiXCR, run by TCRdb on the 5' RACE reads, gives a single entry per CDR3 protein. The table records more than 250,000 distinct CDR3 sequences, 16% of them present only once. This clonotype has more than one count but fewer than ten. The antigen is not known. The ends were cut back, 1 base at V and 0 bases at J, with 10 bases in the middle. Germline V gene lookup returns CDR1 LGHNA and CDR2 YSLEER. This CDR3 has 16 amino acids. The receptor was isolated from a man aged 18 to 35 who had mild COVID-19 (a few samples of this study predate the infection). Cell type and time point are not known. The gene calls are TRBV4-3 and TRBJ1-3, with unresolved D. Specimen: PBMCs or a T cell subset sorted from them (not recorded which). DNA for the CDR3: TGCGCCAGCAGCCAAGTCTCGGGCACCTCTGGAAACACCATATATTTT. It specifies CASSQVSGTSGNTIYF.